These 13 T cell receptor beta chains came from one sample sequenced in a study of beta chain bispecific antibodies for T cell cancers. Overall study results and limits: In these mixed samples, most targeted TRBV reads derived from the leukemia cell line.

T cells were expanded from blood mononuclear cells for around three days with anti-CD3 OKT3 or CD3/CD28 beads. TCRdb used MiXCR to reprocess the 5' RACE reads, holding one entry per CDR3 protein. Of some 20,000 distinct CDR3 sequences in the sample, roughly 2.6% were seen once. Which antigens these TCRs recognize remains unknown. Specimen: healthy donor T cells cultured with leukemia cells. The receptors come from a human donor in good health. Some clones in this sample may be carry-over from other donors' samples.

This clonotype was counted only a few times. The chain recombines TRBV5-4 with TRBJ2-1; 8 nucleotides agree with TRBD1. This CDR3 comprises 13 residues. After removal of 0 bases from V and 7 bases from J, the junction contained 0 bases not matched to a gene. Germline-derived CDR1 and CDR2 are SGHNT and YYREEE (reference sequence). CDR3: CASSLGTGNEQFF. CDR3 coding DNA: TGTGCCAGCAGCTTGGGGACAGGGAATGAGCAGTTCTTC.

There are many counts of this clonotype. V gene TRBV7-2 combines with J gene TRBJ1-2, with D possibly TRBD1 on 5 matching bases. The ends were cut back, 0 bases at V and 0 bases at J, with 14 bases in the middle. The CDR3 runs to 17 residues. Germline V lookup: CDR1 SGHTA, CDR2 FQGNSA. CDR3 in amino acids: CASSLALKLGANYGYTF. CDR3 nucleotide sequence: TGTGCCAGCAGCTTAGCTCTGAAATTGGGGGCTAACTATGGCTACACCTTC.

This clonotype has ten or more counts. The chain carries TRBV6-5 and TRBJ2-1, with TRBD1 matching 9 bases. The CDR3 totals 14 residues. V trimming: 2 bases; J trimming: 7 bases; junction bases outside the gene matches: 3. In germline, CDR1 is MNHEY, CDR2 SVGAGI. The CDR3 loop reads CASSYDGTGNEQFF. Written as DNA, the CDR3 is TGTGCCAGCAGTTACGACGGGACAGGGAATGAGCAGTTCTTC.

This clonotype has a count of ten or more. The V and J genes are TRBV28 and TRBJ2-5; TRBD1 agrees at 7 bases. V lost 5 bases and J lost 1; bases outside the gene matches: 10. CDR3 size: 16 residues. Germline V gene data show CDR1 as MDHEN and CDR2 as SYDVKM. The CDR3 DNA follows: TGTGCCAGCAGTCCCGACGACAGGGCCCCCCAAGAGACCCAGTACTTC. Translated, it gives CASSPDDRAPQETQYF.

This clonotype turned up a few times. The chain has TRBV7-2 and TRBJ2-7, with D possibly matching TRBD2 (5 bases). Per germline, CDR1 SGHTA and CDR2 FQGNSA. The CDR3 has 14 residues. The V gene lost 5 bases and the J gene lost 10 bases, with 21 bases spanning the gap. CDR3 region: CASSPRAGRLAQYF. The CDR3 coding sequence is TGTGCCAGCAGCCCCCGGGCGGGTCGTCTGGCCCAGTACTTC.

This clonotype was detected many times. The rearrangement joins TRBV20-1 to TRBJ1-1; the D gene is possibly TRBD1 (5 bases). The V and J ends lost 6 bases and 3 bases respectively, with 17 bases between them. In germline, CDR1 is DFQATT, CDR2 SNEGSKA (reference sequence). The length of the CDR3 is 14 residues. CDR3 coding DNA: TGCAGTGCCCCGGACCAGGGCGAGGACACTGAAGCTTTCTTT. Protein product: CSAPDQGEDTEAFF.

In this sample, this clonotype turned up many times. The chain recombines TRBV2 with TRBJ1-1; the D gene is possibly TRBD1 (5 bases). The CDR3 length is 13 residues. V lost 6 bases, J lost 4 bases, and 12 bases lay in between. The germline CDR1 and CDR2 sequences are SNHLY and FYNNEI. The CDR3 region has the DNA TGTGCCAGCAGGGACGGGGACGGCACTGAAGCTTTCTTT. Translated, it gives CASRDGDGTEAFF.

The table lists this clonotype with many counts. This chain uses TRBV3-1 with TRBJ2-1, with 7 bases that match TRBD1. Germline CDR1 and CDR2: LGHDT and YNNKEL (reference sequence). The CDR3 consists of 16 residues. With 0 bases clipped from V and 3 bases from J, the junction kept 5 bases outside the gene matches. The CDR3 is CASSQDKGTVYNEQFF. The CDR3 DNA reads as TGTGCCAGCAGCCAAGATAAGGGGACAGTCTACAATGAGCAGTTCTTC.

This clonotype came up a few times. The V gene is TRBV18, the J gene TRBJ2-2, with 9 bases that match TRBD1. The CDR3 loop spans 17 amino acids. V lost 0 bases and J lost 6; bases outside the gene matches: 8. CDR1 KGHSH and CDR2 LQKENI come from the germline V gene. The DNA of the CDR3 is TGTGCCAGCTCACCACCTGGAGGACAGGGGTTGTCCGGGGAGCTGTTTTTT. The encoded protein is CASSPPGGQGLSGELFF.

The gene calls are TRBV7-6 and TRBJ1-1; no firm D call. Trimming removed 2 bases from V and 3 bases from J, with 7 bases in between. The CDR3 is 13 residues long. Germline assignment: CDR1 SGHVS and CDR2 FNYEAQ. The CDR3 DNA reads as TGTGCCAGCAGCTTATCGAAGGACACTGAAGCTTTCTTT. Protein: CASSLSKDTEAFF.

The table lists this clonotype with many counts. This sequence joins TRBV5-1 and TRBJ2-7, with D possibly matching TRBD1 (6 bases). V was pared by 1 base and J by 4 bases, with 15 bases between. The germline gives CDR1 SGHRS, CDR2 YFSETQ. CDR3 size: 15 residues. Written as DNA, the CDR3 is TGCGCCAGCAGCTTGTATCAGGGGAAAGGGTACGAGCAGTACTTC. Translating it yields CASSLYQGKGYEQYF.

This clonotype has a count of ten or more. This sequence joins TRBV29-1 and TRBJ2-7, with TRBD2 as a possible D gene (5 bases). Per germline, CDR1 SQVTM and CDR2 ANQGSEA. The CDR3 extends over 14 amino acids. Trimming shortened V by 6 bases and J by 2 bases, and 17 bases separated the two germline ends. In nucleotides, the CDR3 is TGCAGCGTACCTGGAGCTAGCTATCCCTACGAGCAGTACTTC. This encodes CSVPGASYPYEQYF.

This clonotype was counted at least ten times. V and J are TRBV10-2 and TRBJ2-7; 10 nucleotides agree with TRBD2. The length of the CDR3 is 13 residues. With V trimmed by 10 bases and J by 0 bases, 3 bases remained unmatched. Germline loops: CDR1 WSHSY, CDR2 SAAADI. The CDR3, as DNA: TGCGCCACCTTAGCGGGGGGCTCCTACGAGCAGTACTTC. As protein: CATLAGGSYEQYF.